This paragraph reports one T cell receptor (beta chain). The antigen remains undetermined. The source of the sample is a study of T-cell memory formation after mild COVID-19. General study findings and limits: There was a balanced CD4/CD8 profile in clones contracting day 15 to 85, and later expanders leaned CD4+.

5'RACE with constant-segment primers yielded barcoded, UMI-tagged TCR alpha and TCR beta cDNA libraries. One entry per CDR3 protein results from TCRdb running MiXCR on the 5' RACE reads. This sample yields a few hundred thousand distinct CDR3 sequences, of which 14% are seen a single time; about 22% belongs to the top ten. The CDR3 runs 13 residues. Germline CDR1 is MNHNS and CDR2 is SASEGT. Trimming took off 10 bases at V and 3 bases at J, with 15 bases between the two ends. The chain joins TRBV6-1 to TRBJ1-2; TRBD1 might be the D (5 bases). Specimen: PBMCs or a T cell subset sorted from them (not recorded which). This TCR was sampled from a young man who had mild COVID-19 (a few samples of this study predate the infection). Cell type and time point are not known. DNA of the CDR3: TGTGCCAACCGGGGGACTACAGACTATGGCTACACCTTC. As protein: CANRGTTDYGYTF.